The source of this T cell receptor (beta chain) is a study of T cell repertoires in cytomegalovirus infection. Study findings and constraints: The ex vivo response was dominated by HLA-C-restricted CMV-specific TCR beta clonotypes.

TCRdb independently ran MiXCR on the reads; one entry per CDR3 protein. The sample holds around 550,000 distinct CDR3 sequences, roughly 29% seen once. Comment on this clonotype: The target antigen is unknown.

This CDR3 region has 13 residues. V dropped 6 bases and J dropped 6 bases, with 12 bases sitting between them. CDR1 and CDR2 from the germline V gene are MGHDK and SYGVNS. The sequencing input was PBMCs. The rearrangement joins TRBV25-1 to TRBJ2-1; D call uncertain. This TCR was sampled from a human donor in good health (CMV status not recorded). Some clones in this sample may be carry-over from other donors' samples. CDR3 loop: CASRGQVSNEQFF. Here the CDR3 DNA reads TGTGCCAGCAGAGGCCAAGTGAGCAATGAGCAGTTCTTC.